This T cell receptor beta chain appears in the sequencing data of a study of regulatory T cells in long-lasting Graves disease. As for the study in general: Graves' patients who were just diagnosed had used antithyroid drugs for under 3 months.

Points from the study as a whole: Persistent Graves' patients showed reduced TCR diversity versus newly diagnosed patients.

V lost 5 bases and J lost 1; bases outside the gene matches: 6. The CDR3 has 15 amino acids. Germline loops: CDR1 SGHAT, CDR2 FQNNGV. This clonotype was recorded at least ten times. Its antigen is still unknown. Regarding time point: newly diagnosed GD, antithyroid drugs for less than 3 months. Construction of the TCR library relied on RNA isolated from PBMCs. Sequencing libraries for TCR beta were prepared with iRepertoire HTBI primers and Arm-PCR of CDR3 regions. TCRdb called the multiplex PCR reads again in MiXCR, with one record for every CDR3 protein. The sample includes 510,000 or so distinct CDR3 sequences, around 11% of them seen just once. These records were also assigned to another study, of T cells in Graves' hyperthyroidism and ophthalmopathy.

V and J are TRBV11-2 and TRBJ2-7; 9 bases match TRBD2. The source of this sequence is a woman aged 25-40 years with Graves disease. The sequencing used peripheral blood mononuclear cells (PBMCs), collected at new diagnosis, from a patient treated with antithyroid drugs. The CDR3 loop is CASSQAGGASYEQYF. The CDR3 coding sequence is TGTGCCAGCAGCCAGGCGGGGGGGGCTTCCTACGAGCAGTACTTC.